A single sample gave rise to the 13 T cell receptor beta chains below, sequenced in a study of CD8+ T cells in alopecia areata. Sequencing used cDNA as its template, made by extracting RNA and reverse transcribing it. TCRdb's table, derived via immunoSEQ multiplex PCR, lists solely in-frame clones and lacks some. The table records about 180,000 clones, over 50% of them present only once. The sequences come from CD4+ T cells sorted from blood, collected at week 0. The receptor source for this set is a human donor with alopecia areata.

The chain combines TRBV29-1 with TRBJ2-2, with 10 bases aligning to TRBD1. Germline CDR1 reads SQVTM; CDR2 reads ANQGSEA. V was pared by 7 bases and J by 7 bases, with 9 bases of the junction left unmatched. The CDR3 runs to 14 residues. The CDR3 DNA reads TGCAGCGCCACAAGGGGACAGGGGAGCGGGGAGCTGTTTTTT. Translated, it gives CSATRGQGSGELFF.

The V call is TRBV11-2, the J call TRBJ2-2, with D unresolved. Germline V gives CDR1 SGHAT, CDR2 FQNNGV. Trimming pared 2 bases from V and 3 bases from J, leaving 4 bases between. The CDR3 extends over 13 amino acids. The CDR3 DNA sequence: TGTGCCAGCAGCTTAATCGACACCGGGGAGCTGTTTTTT. Translating it yields CASSLIDTGELFF.

Comment on this clone: In the same sample, other DNA sequences code for this CDR3. The chain joins TRBV27 to TRBJ2-6; D gene unclear. CDR3 length: 13 residues. V gave up 5 bases and J gave up 0 bases, with 2 bases separating them. The germline V gene encodes CDR1 MNHEY and CDR2 SMNVEV (reference sequence). The CDR3 here is CASSLSGANVLTF. The DNA for the CDR3 is TGTGCCAGCAGTCTCTCTGGGGCCAACGTCCTGACTTTC.

This chain uses TRBV2 with TRBJ2-7, with D unclear. V was cut by 3 bases and J by 4 bases, with 7 bases left in between. Germline values: CDR1 SNHLY, CDR2 FYNNEI. The CDR3 totals 12 residues. In nucleotides, the CDR3 is TGTGCCAGCAGTGATTGGGGTTACGAGCAGTACTTC. Amino acids: CASSDWGYEQYF. Looking up the rest from reference TRBV2 and TRBJ2-7 gives the full variable domain: EPEVTQTPSHQVTQMGQEVILRCVPISNHLYFYWYRQILGQKVEFLVSFYNNEISEKSEIFDDQFSVERPDGSNFTLKIRSTKLEDSAMYFCASSDWGYEQYFGPGTRLTVT.

The table lists this clone with a count of one. This chain uses TRBV29-1 with TRBJ1-1, with no clear D. CDR3 size: 13 residues. Trimming removed 7 bases at V and 3 bases at J, with 15 bases between. Per the germline V gene, CDR1 is SQVTM and CDR2 is ANQGSEA. The DNA for the CDR3 is TGCAGCGCCGAGGTTGGACGCGACACTGAAGCTTTCTTT. Amino acids: CSAEVGRDTEAFF.

This clone was seen once. The rearrangement joins TRBV4-2 to TRBJ2-3, with 10 positions matching TRBD2. The V and J ends lost 5 bases and 1 base, in that order; junction bases with no gene match: 6. The V gene's germline CDR1 is LGHNA and CDR2 YNFKEQ. The CDR3 is made up of 16 amino acids. The CDR3 DNA reads as TGTGCCAGCAGCTATGGACTAGCGGATCGCACAGATACGCAGTATTTT. It is translated as CASSYGLADRTDTQYF.

This clone was observed once. V usage is TRBV4-2 and J usage is TRBJ2-2, with D unresolved. The CDR3 spans 17 residues. Germline V gives CDR1 LGHNA, CDR2 YNFKEQ. The V gene lost 0 bases and the J gene lost 1 base, with 12 bases spanning the gap. CDR3 nucleotide sequence: TGTGCCAGCAGCCAAGATCCCCCCCCAGGGAACACCGGGGAGCTGTTTTTT. It specifies CASSQDPPPGNTGELFF.

In regard to this clone: A read error may produce the germline difference seen at one junction end. This chain links TRBV5-1 with TRBJ2-1; TRBD1 matches at 10 bases. The CDR3 runs to 15 residues. Per the germline V gene, CDR1 is SGHRS and CDR2 is YFSETQ. Here the CDR3 DNA reads TGCGCCAGCAGTCGGACAGGGGGTTCGTACAATGAGCGGTTCTTC. Its protein is CASSRTGGSYNERFF. Variable domain in full (rest from reference TRBV5-1 and TRBJ2-1): KAGVTQTPRYLIKTRGQQVTLSCSPISGHRSVSWYQQTPGQGLQFLFEYFSETQRNKGNFPGRFSGRQFSNSRSEMNVSTLELGDSALYLCASSRTGGSYNERFFGPGTRLTVL.

The genes are TRBV5-1 and TRBJ2-7; D perhaps matches TRBD2 (5 bases). Trimming removed 0 bases at V and 3 bases at J, with 13 bases between. CDR3 size: 15 residues. Germline assignment: CDR1 SGHRS and CDR2 YFSETQ. CDR3 protein: CASSLERDGGYEQYF. In DNA form, the CDR3 reads TGCGCCAGCAGCTTGGAACGGGATGGAGGCTACGAGCAGTACTTC.

The chain links TRBV2 to TRBJ2-7, with 7 bases that match TRBD1. The germline CDR1 and CDR2 sequences are SNHLY and FYNNEI. Losses at the gene ends were 7 bases for V and 2 bases for J; bases not matched to a gene: 8. The CDR3 sequence is 14 residues long. The CDR3 sequence: CASKGDSSPYEQYF. CDR3 DNA sequence: TGTGCCAGCAAGGGGGACAGTAGTCCCTACGAGCAGTACTTC.

The rearrangement links TRBV7-6 to TRBJ2-5, with D tentatively TRBD2 (6 bases). The ends were cut back, 4 bases at V and 0 bases at J, with 9 bases in the middle. This CDR3 is built from 14 residues. CDR1 is SGHVS, CDR2 FNYEAQ, per germline. The CDR3 is CASSYRGNQETQYF. The CDR3 DNA follows: TGTGCCAGCAGCTACCGGGGGAACCAAGAGACCCAGTACTTC.

The CDR3 nucleotides are TGTGCCAGCAGCCCTCGGACAGGGGGCCACAATGAGCAGTTCTTC. Its protein product is CASSPRTGGHNEQFF. V usage is TRBV11-2 and J usage is TRBJ2-1; 11 bases match TRBD1. The CDR3 consists of 15 residues. The V and J ends lost 5 bases and 5 bases, in that order; junction bases with no gene match: 5. Germline values: CDR1 SGHAT, CDR2 FQNNGV.

The chain combines TRBV2 with TRBJ2-2; 7 nucleotides match TRBD1. The CDR3 loop spans 15 amino acids. With V trimmed by 4 bases and J by 1 base, 3 bases remained unmatched. Germline loops: CDR1 SNHLY, CDR2 FYNNEI. In DNA form, the CDR3 reads TGTGCCAGCAGTGTAGGGGGCAGGAACACCGGGGAGCTGTTTTTT. It is translated as CASSVGGRNTGELFF.